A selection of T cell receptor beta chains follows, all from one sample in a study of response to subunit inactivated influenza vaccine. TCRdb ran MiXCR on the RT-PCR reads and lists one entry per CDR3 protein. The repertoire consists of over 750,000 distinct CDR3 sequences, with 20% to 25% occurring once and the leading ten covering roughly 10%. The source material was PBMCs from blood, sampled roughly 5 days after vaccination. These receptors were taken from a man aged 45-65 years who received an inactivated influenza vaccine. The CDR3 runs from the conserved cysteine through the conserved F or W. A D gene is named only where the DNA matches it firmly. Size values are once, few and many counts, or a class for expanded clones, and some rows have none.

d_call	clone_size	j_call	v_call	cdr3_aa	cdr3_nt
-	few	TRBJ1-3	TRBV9	CASSVAPGGGALGNTIYF	TGTGCCAGCAGCGTAGCGCCCGGAGGTGGGGCGCTGGGAAACACCATATATTTT
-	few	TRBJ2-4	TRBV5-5	CASSLATLLNIQYF	TGTGCCAGCAGCTTGGCAACCCTTCTGAACATTCAGTACTTC
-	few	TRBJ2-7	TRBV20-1	CSARDKGRAISYEQYF	TGCAGTGCTAGAGATAAAGGCAGGGCAATCTCCTACGAGCAGTACTTC
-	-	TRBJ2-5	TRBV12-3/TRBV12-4	CASSPPSSGETQYF	TGTGCCAGCAGTCCGCCTAGCTCTGGAGAGACCCAGTACTTC
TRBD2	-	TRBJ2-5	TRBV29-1	CSVMPGLAGEKYQETQYF	TGCAGCGTGATGCCGGGACTAGCGGGAGAAAAATACCAAGAGACCCAGTACTTC
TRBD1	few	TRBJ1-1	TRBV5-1	CASSSTGGGTEAFF	TGCGCCAGCAGCTCGACAGGGGGAGGTACTGAAGCTTTCTTT
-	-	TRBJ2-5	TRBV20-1	CSARGPGVLRETQYF	TGCAGTGCTAGAGGTCCGGGAGTACTTCGGGAGACCCAGTACTTC
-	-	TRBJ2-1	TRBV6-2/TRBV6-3	CASSTPTPISYNEQFF	TGTGCCAGCAGTACTCCTACCCCAATCTCCTACAATGAGCAGTTCTTC
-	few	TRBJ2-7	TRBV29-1	CSVYGRGDSYEQYF	TGCAGCGTTTATGGGAGGGGGGACTCCTACGAGCAGTACTTC
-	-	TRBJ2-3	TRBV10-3	CAISGGAMTSTDTQYF	TGTGCCATCAGTGGGGGGGCGATGACTAGCACAGATACGCAGTATTTT
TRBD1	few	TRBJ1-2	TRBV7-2	CASSFRQGPTYGYTF	TGTGCCAGCAGCTTTAGACAGGGCCCTACCTATGGCTACACCTTC
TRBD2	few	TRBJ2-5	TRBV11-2	CASSIGTSGGRYLETQYF	TGTGCCAGCAGCATCGGGACTAGCGGGGGGCGGTATTTGGAGACCCAGTACTTC
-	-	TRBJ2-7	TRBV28	CASSQLPGPNSYEQYF	TGTGCCAGCAGCCAATTGCCGGGACCTAACTCCTACGAGCAGTACTTC
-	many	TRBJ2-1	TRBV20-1	CSARDPGQGGGDEQFF	TGCAGTGCTAGAGATCCCGGACAGGGTGGGGGGGATGAGCAGTTCTTC
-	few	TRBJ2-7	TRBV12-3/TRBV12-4	CASSEGPQSSYEQYF	TGTGCCAGCAGTGAGGGGCCGCAGAGCTCCTACGAGCAGTACTTC
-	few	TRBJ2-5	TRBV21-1	CASSKNARAVGETQYF	TGTGCCAGCAGCAAAAACGCTAGGGCCGTGGGGGAGACCCAGTACTTC
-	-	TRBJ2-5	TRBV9	CASSAPGGYETQYF	TGTGCCAGCAGCGCTCCCGGAGGGTATGAGACCCAGTACTTC
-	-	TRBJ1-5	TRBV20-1	CSASPPRAGNQPQHF	TGCAGTGCTAGTCCCCCCAGGGCGGGCAATCAGCCCCAGCATTTT
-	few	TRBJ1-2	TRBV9	CASSVDSTASGYTF	TGTGCCAGCAGCGTAGATTCGACAGCCTCGGGCTACACCTTC
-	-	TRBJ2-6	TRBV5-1	CASSLELGAGANVLTF	TGCGCCAGCAGCTTGGAGTTGGGAGCTGGGGCCAACGTCCTGACTTTC
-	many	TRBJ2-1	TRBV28	CASSSDTMSYNEQFF	TGTGCCAGCAGCTCGGACACGATGTCCTACAATGAGCAGTTCTTC
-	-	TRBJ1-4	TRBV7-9	CASSFQDGKLFF	TGTGCCAGCAGCTTTCAAGACGGAAAACTGTTTTTT
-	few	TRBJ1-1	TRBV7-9	CASSLAFRPPNTEAFF	TGTGCCAGCAGCTTAGCGTTTAGGCCGCCGAACACTGAAGCTTTCTTT
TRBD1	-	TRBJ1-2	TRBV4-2	CASSRNRDSENGYTF	TGTGCCAGCAGCCGAAACCGGGACAGTGAGAACGGCTACACCTTC
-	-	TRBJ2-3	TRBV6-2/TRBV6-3	CASSLISARDTQYF	TGTGCCAGCAGTCTAATTAGCGCCAGGGATACGCAGTATTTT
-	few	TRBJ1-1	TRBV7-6	CASSLVRDQAFF	TGTGCCAGCAGCTTAGTCCGAGATCAAGCTTTCTTT
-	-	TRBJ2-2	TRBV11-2	CASSPSPGRTGELFF	TGTGCCAGCAGCCCCTCACCGGGTCGGACCGGGGAGCTGTTTTTT
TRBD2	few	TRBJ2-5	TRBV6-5	CASSYGGGQYF	TGTGCCAGCAGTTACGGCGGGGGCCAGTACTTC
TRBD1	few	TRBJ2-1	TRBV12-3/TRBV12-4	CASSRTGQGGSGEQFF	TGTGCCAGCAGCCGGACGGGACAGGGAGGAAGTGGTGAGCAGTTCTTC
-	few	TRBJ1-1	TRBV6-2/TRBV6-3	CASSYSGRPEAFF	TGTGCCAGCAGTTACTCTGGCCGACCTGAAGCTTTCTTT
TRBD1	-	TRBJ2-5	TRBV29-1	CSVTDRAGTQYF	TGCAGTGTTACGGACAGGGCTGGGACCCAGTACTTC
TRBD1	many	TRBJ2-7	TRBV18	CASSRPGQGTYEQYF	TGTGCCAGCTCACGACCGGGACAGGGAACCTACGAGCAGTACTTC
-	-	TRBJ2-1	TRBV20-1	CSARGSGSSYNEQFF	TGCAGTGCTAGAGGGAGCGGTAGCTCCTACAATGAGCAGTTCTTC
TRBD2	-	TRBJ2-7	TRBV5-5	CASSLLAGTFYEQYF	TGTGCCAGCAGCTTGCTAGCGGGGACATTCTACGAGCAGTACTTC
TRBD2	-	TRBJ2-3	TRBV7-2	CASSSRLAGTTDTQYF	TGTGCCAGCAGCTCACGACTAGCGGGAACCACAGATACGCAGTATTTT
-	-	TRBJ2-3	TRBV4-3	CASSQGVHTDTQYF	TGCGCCAGCAGCCAAGGGGTGCACACAGATACGCAGTATTTT
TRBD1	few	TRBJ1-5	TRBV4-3	CASSQQDRGSPQHF	TGCGCCAGCAGCCAACAGGACAGGGGTAGTCCCCAGCATTTT
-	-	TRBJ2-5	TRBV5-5	CASSTTRWASQETQYF	TGTGCCAGCAGCACAACCCGGTGGGCCTCCCAAGAGACCCAGTACTTC
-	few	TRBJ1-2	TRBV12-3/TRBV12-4	CASSTNRYGYTF	TGTGCCAGCAGTACAAACCGCTATGGCTACACCTTC
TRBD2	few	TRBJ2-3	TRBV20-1	CSARVGTSADTQYF	TGCAGTGCTAGAGTTGGGACTAGCGCTGATACGCAGTATTTT
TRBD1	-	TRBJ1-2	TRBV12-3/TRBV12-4	CASSLTRTGSYGYTF	TGTGCCAGCAGTTTAACGCGGACAGGGTCGTATGGCTACACCTTC
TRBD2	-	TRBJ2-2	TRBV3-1	CASSQTGGFRTGELFF	TGTGCCAGCAGCCAAACGGGAGGCTTTCGAACCGGGGAGCTGTTTTTT
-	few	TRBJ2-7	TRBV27	CASSTPPIYEQYF	TGTGCCAGCAGTACACCCCCGATCTACGAGCAGTACTTC
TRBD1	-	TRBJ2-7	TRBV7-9	CASSPPGQGEQYF	TGTGCCAGCAGCCCCCCAGGACAGGGCGAGCAGTACTTC